This T cell receptor beta chain comes out of a study of blood T cell repertoires in COVID-19. In the study overall: Samples taken during acute and convalescent COVID-19 were collected in the United States, Italy and Spain.

Between the trimmed V and J ends, which lost 3 bases and 6 bases, there was a span of 9 bases. CDR1 MDHEN and CDR2 SYDVKM come from the germline V gene. This CDR3 has 13 residues. As processed by the authors: Quantification of nucleated cells was approximated via reference gene primer amplification. The data were produced by immunoSEQ multiplex PCR, yet TCRdb's version contains in-frame clones alone and is incomplete. For V, J and clone size, that table is used; D and trimming come from the DNA. In the table there are approximately 140,000 clones, 86% of which are singletons. Sequenced material: peripheral blood. The V call is TRBV28, the J call TRBJ1-5; D is possibly TRBD1 (6 bases). This sequence originates from a man in his 70s with acute or convalescent COVID-19. For the CDR3, the DNA is TGTGCCAGCAGTTTGACAGGAACTCAGCCCCAGCATTTT. Protein product: CASSLTGTQPQHF.